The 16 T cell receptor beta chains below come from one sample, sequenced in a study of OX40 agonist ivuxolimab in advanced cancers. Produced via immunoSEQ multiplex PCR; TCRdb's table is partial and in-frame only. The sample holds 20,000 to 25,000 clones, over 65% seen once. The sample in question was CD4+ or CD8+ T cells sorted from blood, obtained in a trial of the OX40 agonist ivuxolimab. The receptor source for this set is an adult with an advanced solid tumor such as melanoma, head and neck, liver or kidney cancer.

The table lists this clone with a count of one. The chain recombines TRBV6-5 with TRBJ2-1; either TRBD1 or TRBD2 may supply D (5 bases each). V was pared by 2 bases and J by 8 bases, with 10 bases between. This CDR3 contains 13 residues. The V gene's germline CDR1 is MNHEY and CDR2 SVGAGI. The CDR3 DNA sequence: TGTGCCAGCAGTTACGGGGGACCTTATGAGCAGTTCTTC. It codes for CASSYGGPYEQFF.

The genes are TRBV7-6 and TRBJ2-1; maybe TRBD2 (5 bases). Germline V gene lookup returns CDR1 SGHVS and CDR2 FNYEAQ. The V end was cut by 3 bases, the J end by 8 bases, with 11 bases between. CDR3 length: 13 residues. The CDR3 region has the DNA TGTGCCAGCAGCTTGTGGCTAGCCGATGAGCAGTTCTTC. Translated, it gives CASSLWLADEQFF.

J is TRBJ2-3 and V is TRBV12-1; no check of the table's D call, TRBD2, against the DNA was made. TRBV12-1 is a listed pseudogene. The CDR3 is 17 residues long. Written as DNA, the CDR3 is TGTGCCAGCAGCCCCCCCGGGACTGACGCACAGGTCCCAGCGCAGTATTTT. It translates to CASSPPGTDAQVPAQYF.

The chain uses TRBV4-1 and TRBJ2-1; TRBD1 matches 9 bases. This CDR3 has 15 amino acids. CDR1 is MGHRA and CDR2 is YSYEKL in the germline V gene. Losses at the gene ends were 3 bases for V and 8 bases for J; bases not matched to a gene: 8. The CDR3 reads CASSHPGQGTDEQFF. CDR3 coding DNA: TGCGCCAGCAGCCACCCTGGACAGGGGACAGATGAGCAGTTCTTC.

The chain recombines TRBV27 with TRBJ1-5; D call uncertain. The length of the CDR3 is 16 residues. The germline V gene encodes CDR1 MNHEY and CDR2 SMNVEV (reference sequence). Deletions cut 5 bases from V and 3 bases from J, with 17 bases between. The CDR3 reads CASSPAWVEPNQPQHF. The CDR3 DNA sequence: TGTGCCAGCAGTCCCGCCTGGGTAGAGCCCAATCAGCCCCAGCATTTT.

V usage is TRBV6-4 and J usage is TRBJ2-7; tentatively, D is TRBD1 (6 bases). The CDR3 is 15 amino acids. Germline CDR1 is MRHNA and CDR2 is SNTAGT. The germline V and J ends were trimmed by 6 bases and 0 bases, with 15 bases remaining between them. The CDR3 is CASSYFRDNSYEQYF. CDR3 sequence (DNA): TGTGCCAGCAGCTATTTCCGGGACAACTCCTACGAGCAGTACTTC.

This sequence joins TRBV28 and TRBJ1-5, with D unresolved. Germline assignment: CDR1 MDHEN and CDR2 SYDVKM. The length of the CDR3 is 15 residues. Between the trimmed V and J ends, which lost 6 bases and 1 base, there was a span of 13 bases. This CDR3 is CASSLSFGSNQPQHF. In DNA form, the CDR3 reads TGTGCCAGCAGCCTTTCGTTTGGGAGCAATCAGCCCCAGCATTTT.

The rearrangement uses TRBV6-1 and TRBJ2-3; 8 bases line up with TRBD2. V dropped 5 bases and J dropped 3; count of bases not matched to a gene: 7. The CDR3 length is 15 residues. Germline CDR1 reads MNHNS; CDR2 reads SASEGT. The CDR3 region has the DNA TGTGCCAGCAGTCGGTACAGCGGGAGTACAGATACGCAGTATTTT. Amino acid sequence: CASSRYSGSTDTQYF.

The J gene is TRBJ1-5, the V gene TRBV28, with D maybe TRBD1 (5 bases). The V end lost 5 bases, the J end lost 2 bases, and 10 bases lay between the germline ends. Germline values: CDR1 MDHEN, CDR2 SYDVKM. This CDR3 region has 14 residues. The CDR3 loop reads CASSPVGGNQPQHF. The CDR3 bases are TGTGCCAGCAGTCCGGTAGGGGGCAATCAGCCCCAGCATTTT.

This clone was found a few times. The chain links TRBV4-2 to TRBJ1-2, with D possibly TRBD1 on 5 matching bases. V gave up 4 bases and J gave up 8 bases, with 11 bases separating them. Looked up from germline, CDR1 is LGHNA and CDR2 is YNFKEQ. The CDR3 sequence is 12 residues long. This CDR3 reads CASSLGGSGYTF. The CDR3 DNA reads TGTGCCAGCAGCCTTGGGGGGTCCGGCTACACCTTC.

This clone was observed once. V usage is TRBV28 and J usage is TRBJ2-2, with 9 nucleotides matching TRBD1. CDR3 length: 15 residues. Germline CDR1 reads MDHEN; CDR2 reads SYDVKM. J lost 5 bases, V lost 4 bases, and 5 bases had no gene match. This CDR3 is CASSWDREMTGELFF. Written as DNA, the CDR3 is TGTGCCAGCAGTTGGGACAGGGAAATGACCGGGGAGCTGTTTTTT. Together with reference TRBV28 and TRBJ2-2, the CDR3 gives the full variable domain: DVKVTQSSRYLVKRTGEKVFLECVQDMDHENMFWYRQDPGLGLRLIYFSYDVKMKEKGDIPEGYSVSREKKERFSLILESASTNQTSMYLCASSWDREMTGELFFGEGSRLTVL.

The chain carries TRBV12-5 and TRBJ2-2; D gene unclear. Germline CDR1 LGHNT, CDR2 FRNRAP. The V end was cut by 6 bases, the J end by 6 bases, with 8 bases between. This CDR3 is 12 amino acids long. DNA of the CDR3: TGTGCTAGTGGCTGGTCACCCGGGGAGCTGTTTTTT. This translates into CASGWSPGELFF.

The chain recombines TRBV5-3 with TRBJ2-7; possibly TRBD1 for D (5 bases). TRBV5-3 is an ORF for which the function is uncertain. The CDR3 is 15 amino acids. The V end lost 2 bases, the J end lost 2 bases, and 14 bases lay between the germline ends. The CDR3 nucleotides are TGTGCCAGAAGCTTTATAGGTGCCAGGGCCTACGAGCAGTACTTC. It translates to CARSFIGARAYEQYF.

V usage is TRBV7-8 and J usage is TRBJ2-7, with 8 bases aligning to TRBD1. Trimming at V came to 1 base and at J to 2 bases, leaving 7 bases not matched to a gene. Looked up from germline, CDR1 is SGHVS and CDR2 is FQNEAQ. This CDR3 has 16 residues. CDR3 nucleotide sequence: TGTGCCAGCAGCTTAGGAGGACAGGGTTACGCCTACGAGCAGTACTTC. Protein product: CASSLGGQGYAYEQYF.

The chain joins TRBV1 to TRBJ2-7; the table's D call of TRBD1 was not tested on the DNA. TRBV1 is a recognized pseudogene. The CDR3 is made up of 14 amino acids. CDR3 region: CTSSQIKTGYEQYF. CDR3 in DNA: TGCACCAGCAGCCAGATAAAAACAGGCTACGAGCAGTACTTC.

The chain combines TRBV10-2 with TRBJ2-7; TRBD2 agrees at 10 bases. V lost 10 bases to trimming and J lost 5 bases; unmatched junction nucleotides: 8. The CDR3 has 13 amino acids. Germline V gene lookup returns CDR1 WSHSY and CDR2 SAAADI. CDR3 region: CATSGSRINEQYF. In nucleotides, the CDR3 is TGCGCCACTAGCGGGAGTCGCATAAACGAGCAGTACTTC.